The 19 T cell receptor beta chains given below trace back to one sample, sequenced in a study of OX40 agonist ivuxolimab in advanced cancers. Profiled with immunoSEQ multiplex PCR; TCRdb holds only in-frame clones, not every one. The sample consists of tens of thousands of clones, approximately 91% of them appearing once. The specimen was CD4+ or CD8+ T cells sorted from blood, collected in a trial of the OX40 agonist ivuxolimab. The source of these receptors is an adult with an advanced solid tumor such as melanoma, head and neck, liver or kidney cancer.

This clone occurred once. This chain links TRBV11-2 with TRBJ1-1; weak D call: TRBD1 (6 bases). Deletions cut 6 bases from V and 11 bases from J, with 19 bases between. Germline CDR1 SGHAT, CDR2 FQNNGV. This CDR3 contains 13 residues. DNA for the CDR3: TGTGCCAGCAGACCCTCGGGGGCTAGCGGGGCTTTCTTT. Translation: CASRPSGASGAFF.

The CDR3: CASSGRPYNEQFF. DNA of the CDR3: TGTGCCAGCAGCGGCCGTCCCTACAATGAGCAGTTCTTC. The chain combines TRBV9 with TRBJ2-1; D is uncertain. The V end was cut by 3 bases, the J end by 2 bases, with 6 bases between. CDR3 length equals 13 residues. CDR1 is SGDLS and CDR2 is YYNGEE in the germline V gene.

The chain employs TRBV5-4 and TRBJ2-7; 7 bases match TRBD1. V was clipped by 4 bases and J by 7 bases; unmatched bases: 11. Germline values: CDR1 SGHNT, CDR2 YYREEE (reference sequence). CDR3 length equals 14 residues. CDR3 sequence (DNA): TGTGCCAGCAGCCGTCCTCCGGGACAGAGGGAGCAGTACTTC. This codes for CASSRPPGQREQYF.

Only one count was recorded for this clone. The V and J genes are TRBV19 and TRBJ1-1; weak D call: TRBD1 (6 bases). The CDR3 loop spans 11 amino acids. The germline gives CDR1 LNHDA, CDR2 SQIVND (reference sequence). Trimming left V 6 bases short and J 9 bases short, with 11 bases between. CDR3 residues: CASRGQGKAFF. For the CDR3, the DNA is TGTGCCAGTAGGGGGCAGGGGAAAGCTTTCTTT.

This rearrangement joins TRBV9 to TRBJ1-3; 12 bases map to TRBD1. The CDR3 spans 15 residues. V shed 2 bases, J shed 4 bases, and the junction held 1 base outside the gene matches. Germline V gene data show CDR1 as SGDLS and CDR2 as YYNGEE. The CDR3 reads CASSVGTGGGNTIYF. In nucleotides, the CDR3 is TGTGCCAGCAGCGTCGGGACAGGGGGCGGAAACACCATATATTTT.

Points on this clone: The identical CDR3 is also encoded by other nucleotide sequences in the sample. CDR3 coding DNA: TGCGCCAGCAGCTTGGCGGGTACTAATGAAAAACTGTTTTTT. Amino acids: CASSLAGTNEKLFF. The rearrangement joins TRBV5-1 to TRBJ1-4; D unclear. The CDR3 loop spans 14 amino acids. V lost 0 bases and J lost 2, with 5 bases in between. Germline V lookup: CDR1 SGHRS, CDR2 YFSETQ.

The chain combines TRBV9 with TRBJ1-1; D remains unclear. The CDR3 has 16 residues. The germline gives CDR1 SGDLS, CDR2 YYNGEE. V lost 3 bases to trimming and J lost 1 base, with 16 bases between them. The CDR3 coding sequence is TGTGCCAGCAGCGCCCGGGTAGGGCAGGCGAACACTGAAGCTTTCTTT. This gives the protein CASSARVGQANTEAFF.

The DNA for the CDR3 is TGTGCCAGCAGTGGGGGGGGAACTGGGCAGACCGGCTACACCTTC. Amino acids: CASSGGGTGQTGYTF. The chain uses TRBV2 and TRBJ1-2, with a weak D call TRBD1 (5 bases). Deletions cut 4 bases from V and 8 bases from J, with 20 bases between. Germline V lookup: CDR1 SNHLY, CDR2 FYNNEI. CDR3 length: 15 amino acids.

The count of this clone is one. The chain joins TRBV2 to TRBJ1-5; TRBD1 might be the D (5 bases). Germline CDR1 reads SNHLY; CDR2 reads FYNNEI. Trimming removed 6 bases from V and 6 bases from J, with 18 bases in between. CDR3 size: 15 residues. The CDR3, as DNA: TGTGCCAGCAGGAGACAAGGGGCTCGGGGTCAGCCCCAGCATTTT. As protein: CASRRQGARGQPQHF.

The chain's CDR3 is CASSLGGDSPQETQYF. The CDR3 DNA reads as TGTGCCAGCAGTTTAGGGGGGGACAGCCCACAAGAGACCCAGTACTTC. The chain has TRBV27 and TRBJ2-5, with D perhaps matching TRBD1 or TRBD2 (7 bases each). From germline, CDR1 is MNHEY and CDR2 SMNVEV (reference sequence). Trimming cost V 2 bases and J 2 bases, with 15 bases left between them. The CDR3 runs to 16 residues.

This clone was found a few times. The chain joins TRBV6-5 to TRBJ1-6; no definite D call. There are 13 residues in the CDR3. Deletions cut 6 bases from V and 7 bases from J, with 10 bases between. CDR1 is MNHEY, CDR2 SVGAGI, per germline. The CDR3 nucleotides are TGTGCCAGCAGCCGAGGGCTAAATTCACCCCTCCACTTT. It specifies CASSRGLNSPLHF.

Only one count was recorded for this clone. The chain carries TRBV30 and TRBJ2-1; 8 bases align to TRBD1. V lost 2 bases to trimming and J lost 9 bases; unmatched junction nucleotides: 6. The germline V gene encodes CDR1 GTSNPN and CDR2 SVGIG (reference sequence). This CDR3 region has 13 residues. In DNA form, the CDR3 reads TGTGCCTGGAGTAGCCCAGGGGGCTTTGAGCAGTTCTTC. This translates into CAWSSPGGFEQFF.

This chain links TRBV9 with TRBJ2-3; 10 bases match TRBD2. Germline V gene data show CDR1 as SGDLS and CDR2 as YYNGEE. The CDR3 is 15 residues long. Losses at the gene ends were 0 bases for V and 5 bases for J; bases not matched to a gene: 3. As DNA, the CDR3 is TGTGCCAGCAGCGTAGGAGGGACTAGCGAAGATACGCAGTATTTT. Translating gives CASSVGGTSEDTQYF.

The gene calls are TRBV4-3 and TRBJ2-2, with TRBD2 identical over 7 bases. The V and J ends lost 4 bases and 1 base, in that order; junction bases with no gene match: 6. The CDR3 sequence is 16 residues long. The V gene's germline CDR1 is LGHNA and CDR2 YSLEER. Written as DNA, the CDR3 is TGCGCCAGCAGCCGGGAGGGGACCGAGAACACCGGGGAGCTGTTTTTT. It is translated as CASSREGTENTGELFF.

J is TRBJ1-5 and V is TRBV7-3; unclear D gene. Trimming took 4 bases from V and 7 from J, leaving 11 bases between them. The CDR3 extends over 13 amino acids. The germline V gene has CDR1 SGHTA and CDR2 FQGTGA. CDR3 residues: CASSSFAGQPQHF. CDR3 nucleotides: TGTGCCAGCAGCTCCTTTGCCGGGCAGCCCCAGCATTTT.

V usage is TRBV6-5 and J usage is TRBJ1-1; 7 nucleotides match TRBD1. V was pared by 5 bases and J by 7 bases, with 7 bases of the junction left unmatched. The length of the CDR3 is 13 residues. Germline CDR1 is MNHEY and CDR2 is SVGAGI. The CDR3 sequence is CASSPDRDLEAFF. The CDR3 DNA sequence: TGTGCCAGCAGTCCTGACAGGGATCTTGAAGCTTTCTTT.

This clone was seen just once. The chain is built from TRBV11-2 and TRBJ2-1; TRBD2 aligns across 9 bases. V lost 1 base, J lost 4 bases, and 5 bases stayed unmatched. Germline CDR1 is SGHAT and CDR2 is FQNNGV. The CDR3 is 16 amino acids. CDR3 in amino acids: CASSLVGLARYNEQFF. The CDR3 DNA reads as TGTGCCAGCAGCTTAGTAGGACTAGCGAGATACAATGAGCAGTTCTTC.

The sample holds one count of this clone. The chain recombines TRBV9 with TRBJ2-7; 12 positions agree with TRBD1. Trimming at V came to 3 bases and at J to 6 bases, leaving 4 bases not matched to a gene. The CDR3 runs to 14 residues. Germline loops: CDR1 SGDLS, CDR2 YYNGEE. Written as DNA, the CDR3 is TGTGCCAGCAGCGCGGGACAGGGGGCTGGCGAGCAGTACTTC. Translation gives CASSAGQGAGEQYF.

The chain recombines TRBV5-1 with TRBJ2-2; no reliable D call. Germline V CDR1 and CDR2: SGHRS, YFSETQ. The ends were cut back, 0 bases at V and 1 base at J, with 7 bases in the middle. The CDR3 has 15 amino acids. CDR3 amino acids: CASSLEVMNTGELFF. CDR3 bases: TGCGCCAGCAGCTTGGAGGTGATGAACACCGGGGAGCTGTTTTTT.